This TCR beta chain came from a study of blood T cell repertoires in COVID-19. Study overall: Spain, Italy and the United States supplied samples that represented acute and convalescent COVID-19. T cells, B-cell-depleted T cells, or PBMCs provided the cDNA or gDNA that served as material.

Germline CDR1 is SGHRS and CDR2 is YFSETQ. This CDR3 spans 18 amino acids. J lost 0 bases, V lost 5 bases, and 11 bases had no gene match. Authors' data handling: Reference gene primer amplification yielded estimated nucleated cell counts. Some clones are missing from TCRdb's copy, which holds only in-frame ones; the method was immunoSEQ multiplex PCR. V and J calls and clone size are those listed in that table; D and trimming were worked out from the DNA. The table shows about 120,000 clones, with roughly nine tenths occurring only once. The receptor comes from a human donor in a cohort sampled during active COVID-19. The sample was peripheral blood. The chain links TRBV5-1 to TRBJ1-3; 10 bases line up with TRBD1. CDR3 residues: CASSLGQGSPSSGNTIYF. CDR3 DNA sequence: TGCGCCAGCAGTCTGGGACAGGGGAGCCCGAGCTCTGGAAACACCATATATTTT.